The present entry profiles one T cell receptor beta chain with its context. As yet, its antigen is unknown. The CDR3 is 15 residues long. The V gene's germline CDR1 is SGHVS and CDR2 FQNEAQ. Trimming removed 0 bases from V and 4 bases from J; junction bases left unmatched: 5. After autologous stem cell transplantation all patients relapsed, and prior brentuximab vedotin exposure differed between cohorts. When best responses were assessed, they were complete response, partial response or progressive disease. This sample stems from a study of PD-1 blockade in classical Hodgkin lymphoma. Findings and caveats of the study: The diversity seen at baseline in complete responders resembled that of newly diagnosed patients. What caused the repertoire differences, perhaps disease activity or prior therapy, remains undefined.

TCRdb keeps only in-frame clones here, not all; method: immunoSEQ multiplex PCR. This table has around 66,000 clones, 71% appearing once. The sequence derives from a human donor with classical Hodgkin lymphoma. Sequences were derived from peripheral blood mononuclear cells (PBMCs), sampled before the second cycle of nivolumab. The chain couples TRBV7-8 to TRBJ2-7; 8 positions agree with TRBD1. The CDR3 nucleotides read TGTGCCAGCAGCTTAGCGCAGGGGGCAGTGTACGAGCAGTACTTC. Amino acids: CASSLAQGAVYEQYF.